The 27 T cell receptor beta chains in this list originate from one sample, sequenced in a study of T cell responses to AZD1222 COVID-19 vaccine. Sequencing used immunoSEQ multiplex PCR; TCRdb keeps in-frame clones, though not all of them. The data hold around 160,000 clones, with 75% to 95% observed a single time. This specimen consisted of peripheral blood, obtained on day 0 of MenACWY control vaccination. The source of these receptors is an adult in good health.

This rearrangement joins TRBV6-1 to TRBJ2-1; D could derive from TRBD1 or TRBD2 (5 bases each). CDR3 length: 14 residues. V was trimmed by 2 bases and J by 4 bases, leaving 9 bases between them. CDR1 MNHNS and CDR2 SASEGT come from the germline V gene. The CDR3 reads CASSEPGLYNEQFF. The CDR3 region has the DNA TGTGCCAGCAGTGAACCGGGGCTATACAATGAGCAGTTCTTC.

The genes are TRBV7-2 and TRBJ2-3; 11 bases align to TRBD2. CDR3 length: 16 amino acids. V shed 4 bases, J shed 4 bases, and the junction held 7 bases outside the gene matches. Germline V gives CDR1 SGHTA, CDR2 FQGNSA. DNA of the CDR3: TGTGCCAGCAGCTCCCGTAGCGGGAGGGGTGCAGATACGCAGTATTTT. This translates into CASSSRSGRGADTQYF.

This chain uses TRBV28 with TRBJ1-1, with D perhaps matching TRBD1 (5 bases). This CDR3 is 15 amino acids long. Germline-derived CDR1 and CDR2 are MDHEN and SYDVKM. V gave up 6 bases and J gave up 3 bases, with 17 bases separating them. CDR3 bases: TGTGCCAGCAGCCCCGGCAGTCTAGGGGACACTGAAGCTTTCTTT. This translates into CASSPGSLGDTEAFF.

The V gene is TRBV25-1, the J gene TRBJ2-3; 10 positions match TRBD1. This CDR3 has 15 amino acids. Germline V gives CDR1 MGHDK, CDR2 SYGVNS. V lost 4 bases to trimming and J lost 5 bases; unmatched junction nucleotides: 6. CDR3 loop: CASSVGTGAGDTQYF. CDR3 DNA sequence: TGTGCCAGCAGTGTCGGGACAGGGGCAGGAGATACGCAGTATTTT.

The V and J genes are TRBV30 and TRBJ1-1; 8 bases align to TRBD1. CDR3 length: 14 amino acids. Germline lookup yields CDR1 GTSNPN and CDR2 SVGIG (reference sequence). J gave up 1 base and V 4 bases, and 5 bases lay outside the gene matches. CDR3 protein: CAWTLGTGNTEAFF. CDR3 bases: TGTGCCTGGACTCTTGGGACAGGGAACACTGAAGCTTTCTTT.

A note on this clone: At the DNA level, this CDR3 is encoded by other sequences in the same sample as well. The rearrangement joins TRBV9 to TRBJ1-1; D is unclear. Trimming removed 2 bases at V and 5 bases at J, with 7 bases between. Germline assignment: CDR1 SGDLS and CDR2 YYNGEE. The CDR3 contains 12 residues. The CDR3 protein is CASSVEGTEAFF. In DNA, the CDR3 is TGTGCCAGCAGCGTTGAGGGTACTGAAGCTTTCTTT.

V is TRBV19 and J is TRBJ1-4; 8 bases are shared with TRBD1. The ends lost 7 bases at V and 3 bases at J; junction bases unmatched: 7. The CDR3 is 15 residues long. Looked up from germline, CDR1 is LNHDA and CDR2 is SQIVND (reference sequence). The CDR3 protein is CASNSQGVANEKLFF. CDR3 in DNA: TGTGCCAGTAACTCACAGGGGGTGGCTAATGAAAAACTGTTTTTT.

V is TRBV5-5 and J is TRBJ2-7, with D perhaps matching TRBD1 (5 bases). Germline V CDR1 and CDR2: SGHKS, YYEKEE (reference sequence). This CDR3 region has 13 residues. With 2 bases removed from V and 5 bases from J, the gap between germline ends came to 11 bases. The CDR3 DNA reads TGTGCCAGCAGCTTAAGGGTGGGGCACGAGCAGTACTTC. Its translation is CASSLRVGHEQYF.

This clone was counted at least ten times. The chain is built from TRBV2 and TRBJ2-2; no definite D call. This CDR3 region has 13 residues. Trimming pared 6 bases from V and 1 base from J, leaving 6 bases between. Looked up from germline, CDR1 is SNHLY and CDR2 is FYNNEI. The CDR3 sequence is CASSSGNTGELFF. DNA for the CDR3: TGTGCCAGCAGCTCAGGGAACACCGGGGAGCTGTTTTTT.

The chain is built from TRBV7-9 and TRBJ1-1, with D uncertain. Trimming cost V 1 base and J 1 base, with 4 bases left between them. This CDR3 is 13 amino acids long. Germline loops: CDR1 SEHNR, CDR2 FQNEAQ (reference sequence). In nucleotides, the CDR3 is TGTGCCAGCAGCTTAGGTGAGAACACTGAAGCTTTCTTT. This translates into CASSLGENTEAFF.

The CDR3 nucleotides read TGTGCCAGCAGCTTAGCTATCGGGGGTGAAGCTTTCTTT. It translates to CASSLAIGGEAFF. The chain has TRBV11-2 and TRBJ1-1; D is possibly TRBD1 (5 bases). The CDR3 consists of 13 residues. CDR1 SGHAT and CDR2 FQNNGV come from the germline V gene. V gave up 1 base and J gave up 7 bases, with 10 bases separating them.

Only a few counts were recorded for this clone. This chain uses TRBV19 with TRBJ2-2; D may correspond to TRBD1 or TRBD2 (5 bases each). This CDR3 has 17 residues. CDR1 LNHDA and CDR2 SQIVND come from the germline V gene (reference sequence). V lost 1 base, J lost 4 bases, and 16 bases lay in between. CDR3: CASSIGSGASSTGELFF. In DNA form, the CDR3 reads TGTGCCAGTAGTATAGGATCCGGGGCCTCGAGCACCGGGGAGCTGTTTTTT.

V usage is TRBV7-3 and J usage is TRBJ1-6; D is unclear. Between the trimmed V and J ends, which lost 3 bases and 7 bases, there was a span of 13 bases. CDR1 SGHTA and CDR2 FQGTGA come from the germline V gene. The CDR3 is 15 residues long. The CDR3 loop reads CASSFGPRENSPLHF. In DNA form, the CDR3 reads TGTGCCAGCAGCTTTGGGCCCCGGGAGAATTCACCCCTCCACTTT.

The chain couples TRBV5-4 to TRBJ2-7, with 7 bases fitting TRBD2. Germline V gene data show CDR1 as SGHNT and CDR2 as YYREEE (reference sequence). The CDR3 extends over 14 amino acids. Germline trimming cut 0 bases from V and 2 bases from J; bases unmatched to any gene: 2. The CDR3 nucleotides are TGTGCCAGCAGCTTGGGACTAGCCCCCTACGAGCAGTACTTC. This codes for CASSLGLAPYEQYF.

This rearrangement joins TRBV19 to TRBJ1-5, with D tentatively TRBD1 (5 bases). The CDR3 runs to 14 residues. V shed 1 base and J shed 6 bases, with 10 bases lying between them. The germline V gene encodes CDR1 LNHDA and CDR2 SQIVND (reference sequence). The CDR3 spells CASSIGVGAQPQHF. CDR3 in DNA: TGTGCCAGTAGTATAGGGGTTGGGGCTCAGCCCCAGCATTTT.

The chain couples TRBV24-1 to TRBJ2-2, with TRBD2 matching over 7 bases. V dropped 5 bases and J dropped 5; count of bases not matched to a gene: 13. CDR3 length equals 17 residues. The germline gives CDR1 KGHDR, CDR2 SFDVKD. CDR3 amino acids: CATSAQRTSTLTGELFF. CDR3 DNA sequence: TGTGCCACCAGTGCCCAGAGGACTAGTACCTTAACCGGGGAGCTGTTTTTT.

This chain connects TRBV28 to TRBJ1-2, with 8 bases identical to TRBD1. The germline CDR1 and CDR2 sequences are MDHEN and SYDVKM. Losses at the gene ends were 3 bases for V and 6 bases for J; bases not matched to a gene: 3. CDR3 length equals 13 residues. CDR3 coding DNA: TGTGCCAGCAGTTTTGGACAGGGTGATGGCTACACCTTC. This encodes CASSFGQGDGYTF.

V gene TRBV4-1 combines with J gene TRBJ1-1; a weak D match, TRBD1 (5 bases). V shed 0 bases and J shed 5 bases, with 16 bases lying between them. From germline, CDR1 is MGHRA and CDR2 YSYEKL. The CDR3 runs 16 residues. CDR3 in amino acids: CASSQDLSLRGTEAFF. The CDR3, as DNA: TGCGCCAGCAGCCAAGACCTCAGTCTCCGGGGGACTGAAGCTTTCTTT.

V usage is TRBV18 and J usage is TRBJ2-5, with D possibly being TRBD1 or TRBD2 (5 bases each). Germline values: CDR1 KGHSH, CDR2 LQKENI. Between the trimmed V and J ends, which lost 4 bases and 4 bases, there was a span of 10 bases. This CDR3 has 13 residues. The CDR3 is CASSRGFGETQYF. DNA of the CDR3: TGTGCCAGCTCACGGGGGTTCGGAGAGACCCAGTACTTC.

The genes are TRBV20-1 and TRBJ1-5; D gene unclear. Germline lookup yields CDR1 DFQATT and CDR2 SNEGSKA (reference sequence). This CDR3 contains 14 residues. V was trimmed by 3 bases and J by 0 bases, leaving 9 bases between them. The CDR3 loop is CSASYGNSNQPQHF. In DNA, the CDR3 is TGCAGTGCTAGTTATGGTAATAGCAATCAGCCCCAGCATTTT.

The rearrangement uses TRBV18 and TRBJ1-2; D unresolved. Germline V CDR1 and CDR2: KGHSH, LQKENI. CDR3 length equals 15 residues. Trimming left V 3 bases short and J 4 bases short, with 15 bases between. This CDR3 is CASSPTARATYGYTF. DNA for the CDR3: TGTGCCAGCTCACCGACGGCAAGGGCTACCTATGGCTACACCTTC.

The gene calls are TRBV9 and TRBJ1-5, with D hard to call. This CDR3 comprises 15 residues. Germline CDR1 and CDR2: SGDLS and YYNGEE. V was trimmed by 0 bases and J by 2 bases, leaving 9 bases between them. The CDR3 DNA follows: TGTGCCAGCAGCGTAGGCGGGTGGGGCAATCAGCCCCAGCATTTT. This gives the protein CASSVGGWGNQPQHF.

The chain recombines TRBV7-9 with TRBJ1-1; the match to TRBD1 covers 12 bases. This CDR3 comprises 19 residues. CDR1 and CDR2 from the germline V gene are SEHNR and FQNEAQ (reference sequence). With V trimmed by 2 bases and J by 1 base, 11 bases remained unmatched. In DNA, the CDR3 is TGTGCCAGCAGCTTATGGGGGACAGGGGGCCGGCCAAAGAACACTGAAGCTTTCTTT. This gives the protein CASSLWGTGGRPKNTEAFF.

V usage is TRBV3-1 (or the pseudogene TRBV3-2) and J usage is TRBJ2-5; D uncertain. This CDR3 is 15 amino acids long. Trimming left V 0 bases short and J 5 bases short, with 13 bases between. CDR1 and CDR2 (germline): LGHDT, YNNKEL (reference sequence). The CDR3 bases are TGTGCCAGCAGCCAAGACTCGGGCCCCCGGGAGACCCAGTACTTC. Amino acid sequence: CASSQDSGPRETQYF.

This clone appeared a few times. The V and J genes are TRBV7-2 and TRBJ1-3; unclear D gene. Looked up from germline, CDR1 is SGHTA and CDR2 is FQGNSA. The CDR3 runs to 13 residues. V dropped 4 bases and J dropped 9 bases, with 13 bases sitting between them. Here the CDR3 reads CASSSGSFGTIYF. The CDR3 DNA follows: TGTGCCAGCAGCTCGGGATCCTTCGGCACCATATATTTT.

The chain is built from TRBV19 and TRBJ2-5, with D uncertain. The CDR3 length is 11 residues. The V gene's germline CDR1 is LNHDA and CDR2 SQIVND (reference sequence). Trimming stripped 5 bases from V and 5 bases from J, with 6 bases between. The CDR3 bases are TGTGCCAGTAGTGGCGGCGAGACCCAGTACTTC. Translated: CASSGGETQYF. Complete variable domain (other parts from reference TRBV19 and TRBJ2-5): DGGITQSPKYLFRKEGQNVTLSCEQNLNHDAMYWYRQDPGQGLRLIYYSQIVNDFQKGDIAEGYSVSREKKESFPLTVTSAQKNPTAFYLCASSGGETQYFGPGTRLLVL.

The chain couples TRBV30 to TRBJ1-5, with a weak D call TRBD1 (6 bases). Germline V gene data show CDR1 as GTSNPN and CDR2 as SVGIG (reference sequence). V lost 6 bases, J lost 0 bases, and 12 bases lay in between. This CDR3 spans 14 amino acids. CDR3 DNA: TGTGCCTGTAGAGGACAGAATAGCAATCAGCCCCAGCATTTT. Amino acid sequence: CACRGQNSNQPQHF.